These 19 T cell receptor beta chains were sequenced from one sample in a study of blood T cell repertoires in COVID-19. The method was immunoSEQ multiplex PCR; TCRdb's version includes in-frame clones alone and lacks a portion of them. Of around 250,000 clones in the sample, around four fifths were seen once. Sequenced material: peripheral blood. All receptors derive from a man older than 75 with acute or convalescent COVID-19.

Here the CDR3 reads CAWSVLNSGNTIYF. The DNA for the CDR3 is TGTGCCTGGAGTGTACTCAACTCTGGAAACACCATATATTTT. The chain is built from TRBV30 and TRBJ1-3; D is unresolved. The CDR3 covers 14 residues. V was pared by 0 bases and J by 0 bases, with 6 bases between. Germline CDR1 GTSNPN, CDR2 SVGIG (reference sequence).

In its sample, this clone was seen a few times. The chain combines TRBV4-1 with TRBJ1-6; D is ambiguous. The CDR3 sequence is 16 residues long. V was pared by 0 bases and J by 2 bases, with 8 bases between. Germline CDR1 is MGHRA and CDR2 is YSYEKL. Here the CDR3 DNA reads TGCGCCAGCAGCCAAGATGAGTCCGCCTATAATTCACCCCTCCACTTT. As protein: CASSQDESAYNSPLHF.

The CDR3 reads CSVEEGGQGTNEKLFF. The CDR3 region has the DNA TGCAGCGTTGAAGAAGGAGGACAGGGGACTAATGAAAAACTGTTTTTT. V usage is TRBV29-1 and J usage is TRBJ1-4; 9 bases match TRBD1. This CDR3 region has 16 residues. The V gene end was trimmed by 0 bases and the J gene end by 2 bases; junction bases not matched to a gene: 4. CDR1 is SQVTM and CDR2 is ANQGSEA in the germline V gene.

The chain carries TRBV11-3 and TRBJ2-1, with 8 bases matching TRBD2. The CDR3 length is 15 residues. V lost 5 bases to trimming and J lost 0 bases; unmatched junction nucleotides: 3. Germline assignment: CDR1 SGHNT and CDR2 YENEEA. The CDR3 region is CASSPSGSSYNEQFF. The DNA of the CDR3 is TGTGCCAGCAGCCCAAGCGGGAGCTCCTACAATGAGCAGTTCTTC. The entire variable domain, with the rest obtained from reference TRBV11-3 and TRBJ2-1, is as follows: EAGVVQSPRYKIIEKKQPVAFWCNPISGHNTLYWYLQNLGQGPELLIRYENEEAVDDSQLPKDRFSAERLKGVDSTLKIQPAELGDSAVYLCASSPSGSSYNEQFFGPGTRLTVL.

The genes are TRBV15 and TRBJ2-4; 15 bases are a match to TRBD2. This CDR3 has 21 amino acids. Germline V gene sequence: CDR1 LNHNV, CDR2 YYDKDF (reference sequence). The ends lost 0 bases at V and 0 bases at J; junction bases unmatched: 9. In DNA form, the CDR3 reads TGTGCCACCAGCAGAGATTTTGGACTAGCGGGAGGGGGACTAGCCAAAAACATTCAGTACTTC. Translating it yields CATSRDFGLAGGGLAKNIQYF.

The CDR3 nucleotides read TGCAGCGCTACATCGGACAGGGTCGGCGGAAAACTGTTTTTT. This encodes CSATSDRVGGKLFF. The chain employs TRBV29-1 and TRBJ1-4, with 8 positions matching TRBD1. J lost 10 bases, V lost 7 bases, and 14 bases had no gene match. The CDR3 length is 14 residues. Germline CDR1 SQVTM, CDR2 ANQGSEA.

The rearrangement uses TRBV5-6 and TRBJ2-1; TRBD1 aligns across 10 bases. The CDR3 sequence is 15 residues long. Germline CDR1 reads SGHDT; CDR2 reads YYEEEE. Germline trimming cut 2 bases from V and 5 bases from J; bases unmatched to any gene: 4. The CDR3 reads CASSFDRGPHNEQFF. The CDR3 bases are TGTGCCAGCAGCTTCGACAGGGGGCCCCACAATGAGCAGTTCTTC.

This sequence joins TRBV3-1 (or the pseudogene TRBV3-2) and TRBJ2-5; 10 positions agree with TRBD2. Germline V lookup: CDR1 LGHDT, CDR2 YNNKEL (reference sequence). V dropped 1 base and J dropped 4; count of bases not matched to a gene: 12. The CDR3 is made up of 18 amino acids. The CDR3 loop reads CASSQGASSGRGPETQYF. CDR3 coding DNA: TGTGCCAGCAGCCAAGGGGCCTCTAGCGGGAGAGGGCCAGAGACCCAGTACTTC.

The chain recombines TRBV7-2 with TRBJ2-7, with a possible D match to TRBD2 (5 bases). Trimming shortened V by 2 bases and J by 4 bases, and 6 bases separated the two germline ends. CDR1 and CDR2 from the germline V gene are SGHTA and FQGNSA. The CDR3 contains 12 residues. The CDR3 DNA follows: TGTGCCAGCAGCTTAACGGGATACGAGCAGTACTTC. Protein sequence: CASSLTGYEQYF.

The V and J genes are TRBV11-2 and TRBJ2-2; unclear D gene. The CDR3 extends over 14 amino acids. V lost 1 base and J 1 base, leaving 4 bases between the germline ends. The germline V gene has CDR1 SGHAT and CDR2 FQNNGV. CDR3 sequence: CASSLGQNTGELFF. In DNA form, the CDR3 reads TGTGCCAGCAGCTTAGGGCAGAACACCGGGGAGCTGTTTTTT.

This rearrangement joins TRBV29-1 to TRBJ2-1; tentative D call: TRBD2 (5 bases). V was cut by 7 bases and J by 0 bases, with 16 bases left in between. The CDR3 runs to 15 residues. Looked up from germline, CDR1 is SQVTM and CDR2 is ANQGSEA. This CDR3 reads CSAPGGASSYNEQFF. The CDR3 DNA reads TGCAGCGCCCCCGGAGGTGCGAGCTCCTACAATGAGCAGTTCTTC.

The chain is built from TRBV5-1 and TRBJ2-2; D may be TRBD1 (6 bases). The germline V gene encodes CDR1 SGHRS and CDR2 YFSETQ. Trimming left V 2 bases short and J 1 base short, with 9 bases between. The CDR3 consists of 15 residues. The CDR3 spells CASSLRTVNTGELFF. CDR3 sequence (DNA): TGCGCCAGCAGCTTACGGACAGTGAACACCGGGGAGCTGTTTTTT. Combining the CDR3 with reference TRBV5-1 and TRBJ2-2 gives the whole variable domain KAGVTQTPRYLIKTRGQQVTLSCSPISGHRSVSWYQQTPGQGLQFLFEYFSETQRNKGNFPGRFSGRQFSNSRSEMNVSTLELGDSALYLCASSLRTVNTGELFFGEGSRLTVL.

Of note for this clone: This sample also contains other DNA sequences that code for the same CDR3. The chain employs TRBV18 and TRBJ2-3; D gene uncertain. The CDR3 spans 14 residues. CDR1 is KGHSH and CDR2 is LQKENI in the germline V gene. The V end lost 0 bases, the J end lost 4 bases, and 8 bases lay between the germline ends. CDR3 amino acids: CASSPPARSDTQYF. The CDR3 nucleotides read TGTGCCAGCTCACCACCAGCACGCTCAGATACGCAGTATTTT.

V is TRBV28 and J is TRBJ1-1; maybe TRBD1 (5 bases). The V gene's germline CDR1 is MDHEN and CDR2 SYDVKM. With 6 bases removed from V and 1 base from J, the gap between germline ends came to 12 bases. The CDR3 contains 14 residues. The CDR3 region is CASSVGHSNTEAFF. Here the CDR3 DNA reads TGTGCCAGCAGCGTTGGACACTCGAACACTGAAGCTTTCTTT.

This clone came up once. The CDR3 DNA sequence: TGTGCCAGCAGTTCTCAGGACAGGGCGTTGGCAGATACGCAGTATTTT. Its translation is CASSSQDRALADTQYF. This chain joins TRBV28 and TRBJ2-3, with 8 bases matching TRBD1. The length of the CDR3 is 16 residues. CDR1 MDHEN and CDR2 SYDVKM come from the germline V gene. Trimming cost V 4 bases and J 4 bases; bases outside gene matches: 10.

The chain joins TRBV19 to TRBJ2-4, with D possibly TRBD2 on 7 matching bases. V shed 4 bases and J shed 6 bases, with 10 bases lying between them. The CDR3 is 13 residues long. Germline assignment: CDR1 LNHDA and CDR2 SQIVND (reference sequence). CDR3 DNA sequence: TGTGCCAGTAGTAGGGAGGGGGGAAACATTCAGTACTTC. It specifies CASSREGGNIQYF.

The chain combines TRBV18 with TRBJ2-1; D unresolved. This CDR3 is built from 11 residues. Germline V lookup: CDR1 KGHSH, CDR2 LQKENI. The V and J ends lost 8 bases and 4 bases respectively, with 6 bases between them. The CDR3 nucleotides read TGTGCCAGCCAAGAGTACAATGAGCAGTTCTTC. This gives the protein CASQEYNEQFF.

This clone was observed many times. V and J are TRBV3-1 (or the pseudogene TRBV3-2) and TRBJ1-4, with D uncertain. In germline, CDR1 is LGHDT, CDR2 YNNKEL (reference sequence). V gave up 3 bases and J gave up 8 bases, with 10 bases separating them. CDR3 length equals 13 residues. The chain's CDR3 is CASSQAQLEKLFF. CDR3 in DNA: TGTGCCAGCAGCCAGGCACAACTAGAAAAACTGTTTTTT.

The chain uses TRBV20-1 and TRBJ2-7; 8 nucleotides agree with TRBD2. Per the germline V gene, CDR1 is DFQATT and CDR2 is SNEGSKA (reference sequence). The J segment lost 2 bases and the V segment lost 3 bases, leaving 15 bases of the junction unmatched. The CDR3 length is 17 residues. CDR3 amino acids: CSASGGGGRPLPYEQYF. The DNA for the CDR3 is TGCAGTGCTAGTGGGGGCGGGGGGCGCCCCCTTCCCTACGAGCAGTACTTC.